This TCR beta chain is from a study of T-cell reconstitution after alpha-beta-depleted transplantation in children. TCRbeta library preparation incorporated unique molecular identifiers. TCRdb analysed the PCR reads with MiXCR anew, one entry per CDR3 protein. The table shows a few hundred thousand distinct CDR3 sequences, with roughly 20% occurring only once. Germline CDR1 is SGHRS and CDR2 is YFSETQ. V was shortened by 4 bases and J by 5 bases, with 18 bases between the two germline ends. CDR3 length equals 16 residues. The receptor's source is a human donor who donated a stem cell graft to a child with acute myeloid leukemia. The genes are TRBV5-1 and TRBJ2-2, with a weak D call TRBD1 (7 bases). The sample was PBMCs from the stem cell graft donor, taken from the stem cell graft. Here the CDR3 reads CASSLYRQGGTGELFF. The CDR3 DNA reads TGCGCCAGCAGCCTCTATCGACAGGGAGGAACCGGGGAGCTGTTTTTT.